The 23 T cell receptor beta chains in this list originate from one sample, sequenced in a study of blood T cell repertoires in COVID-19. TCRdb's table, derived via immunoSEQ multiplex PCR, lists solely in-frame clones and lacks some. This sample has about 250,000 clones, with approximately 89% found just once. Sequencing was carried out using peripheral blood. The receptors shown here come from a young woman with COVID-19, enrolled during active disease.

The chain has TRBV27 and TRBJ2-2; a possible D gene is TRBD2 (7 bases). V was cut by 5 bases and J by 0 bases, with 16 bases left in between. CDR1 is MNHEY, CDR2 SMNVEV, per germline (reference sequence). CDR3 size: 17 residues. CDR3 coding DNA: TGTGCCAGCAGTACCTTAGGGGGGGCAGCGAACACCGGGGAGCTGTTTTTT. Translating it yields CASSTLGGAANTGELFF.

The chain carries TRBV3-1 (or the pseudogene TRBV3-2) and TRBJ2-7, with 8 bases aligning to TRBD2. CDR3 length: 15 residues. CDR1 and CDR2 (germline): LGHDT, YNNKEL (reference sequence). V shed 6 bases and J 5 bases; nucleotides not matched to a gene: 12. This CDR3 reads CASSPLTSATNEQYF. DNA for the CDR3: TGTGCCAGCAGTCCGTTGACTAGCGCGACAAACGAGCAGTACTTC.

Note on this clone: Germline is not matched at one junction end, which may reflect a read error. Other DNA sequences from this sample encode an identical CDR3 as well. This chain connects TRBV4-2 to TRBJ1-4, with D tentatively TRBD1 (5 bases). Per the germline V gene, CDR1 is LGHNA and CDR2 is YNFKEQ. CDR3 length equals 15 residues. The CDR3: CASSQPGGSNEKLFF. The DNA for the CDR3 is TGTGCCAGCAGCCAGCCCGGGGGGTCTAATGAAAAACTGTTTTTC.

V gene TRBV7-9 combines with J gene TRBJ2-5; TRBD1 aligns across 9 bases. Germline CDR1 reads SEHNR; CDR2 reads FQNEAQ (reference sequence). V lost 5 bases to trimming and J lost 4 bases; unmatched junction nucleotides: 11. The CDR3 consists of 16 residues. CDR3 nucleotides: TGTGCCAGCAGCCGCGCGGGACAGGGAAGGGGAGAGACCCAGTACTTC. Its translation is CASSRAGQGRGETQYF. Using reference TRBV7-9 and TRBJ2-5 for the parts outside the CDR3, the full variable domain is DTGVSQNPRHKITKRGQNVTFRCDPISEHNRLYWYRQTLGQGPEFLTYFQNEAQLEKSRLLSDRFSAERPKGSFSTLEIQRTEQGDSAMYLCASSRAGQGRGETQYFGPGTRLLVL.

CDR3 DNA sequence: TGTGCCAGCAGCAAAGCGATCAAGGGGGGGTATGGCTACACCTTC. It yields the protein CASSKAIKGGYGYTF. The chain joins TRBV21-1 to TRBJ1-2. TRBV21-1 is a pseudogene locus. The CDR3 is made up of 15 amino acids.

This clone was found once. The chain is built from TRBV4-3 and TRBJ1-5, with D unresolved. Germline V lookup: CDR1 LGHNA, CDR2 YSLEER. There are 14 residues in the CDR3. With 1 base removed from V and 7 bases from J, the gap between germline ends came to 11 bases. The CDR3 sequence: CASSQATGRQPQHF. The CDR3 nucleotides are TGCGCCAGCAGCCAAGCCACCGGTCGACAGCCCCAGCATTTT.

This chain links TRBV15 with TRBJ1-5; possibly TRBD1 for D (6 bases). CDR3 length equals 17 residues. V lost 0 bases and J lost 4, with 16 bases in between. Per the germline V gene, CDR1 is LNHNV and CDR2 is YYDKDF (reference sequence). CDR3 in DNA: TGTGCCACCAGCAGAGATTTGGTCGACAGGCTAAATCAGCCCCAGCATTTT. Protein: CATSRDLVDRLNQPQHF.

The chain couples TRBV7-6 to TRBJ1-4, with a tentative D call TRBD1 (6 bases). CDR1 and CDR2 (germline): SGHVS, FNYEAQ. The germline V and J ends were trimmed by 6 bases and 3 bases, with 14 bases remaining between them. The CDR3 spans 15 residues. In nucleotides, the CDR3 is TGTGCCAGCAGGCGCAGGGGCTCGGCTAATGAAAAACTGTTTTTT. Translation: CASRRRGSANEKLFF.

This clone was observed once. The V and J genes are TRBV5-8 and TRBJ2-7; D uncertain. Germline lookup yields CDR1 SGHTS and CDR2 YDEGEE. V was trimmed by 1 base and J by 5 bases, leaving 4 bases between them. The length of the CDR3 is 11 residues. The CDR3 region has the DNA TGTGCCAGCAGCTTGCTAGACGAGCAGTACTTC. This sequence encodes CASSLLDEQYF.

The chain carries TRBV4-3 and TRBJ1-2; 8 positions match TRBD1. V shed 0 bases, J shed 4 bases, and the junction held 4 bases outside the gene matches. Germline CDR1 reads LGHNA; CDR2 reads YSLEER. The CDR3 has 15 amino acids. CDR3 sequence: CASSQDRTGFYGYTF. In DNA, the CDR3 is TGCGCCAGCAGCCAAGATAGGACAGGGTTCTATGGCTACACCTTC.

The chain uses TRBV5-8 and TRBJ1-2, with D perhaps matching TRBD1 (6 bases). The CDR3 covers 14 residues. Trimming removed 3 bases from V and 4 bases from J, with 13 bases in between. Germline assignment: CDR1 SGHTS and CDR2 YDEGEE. CDR3 sequence: CASSSPGGRYGYTF. The CDR3, as DNA: TGTGCCAGCAGCTCCCCCGGGGGGCGCTATGGCTACACCTTC.

V gene TRBV29-1 combines with J gene TRBJ2-5; D possibly corresponds to TRBD2 (6 bases). The germline V gene encodes CDR1 SQVTM and CDR2 ANQGSEA. Between the trimmed V and J ends, which lost 7 bases and 0 bases, there was a span of 12 bases. The CDR3 extends over 13 amino acids. The CDR3 reads CSGGGLYQETQYF. As DNA, the CDR3 is TGCAGCGGTGGAGGGTTGTACCAAGAGACCCAGTACTTC.

The gene calls are TRBV11-2 and TRBJ2-7, with 14 positions matching TRBD2. The J segment lost 3 bases and the V segment lost 5 bases, leaving 0 bases of the junction unmatched. CDR1 SGHAT and CDR2 FQNNGV come from the germline V gene. The CDR3 runs to 14 residues. The chain's CDR3 is CASSGLAGGYEQYV. For the CDR3, the DNA is TGTGCCAGCAGCGGACTAGCGGGAGGCTACGAGCAGTACGTC.

In regard to this clone: An end of the junction differs from the germline gene, which may be a read error. The chain carries TRBV7-7 and TRBJ2-5, with 14 bases matching TRBD2. This CDR3 comprises 16 residues. Germline V lookup: CDR1 SSHAT, CDR2 FNYEAQ (reference sequence). The CDR3 here is CASSTGLAGGQETQYF. CDR3 coding DNA: TGTGCTAGCAGCACTGGACTAGCGGGAGGCCAAGAGACCCAGTACTTC.

A single count supports this clone. This sequence joins TRBV4-3 and TRBJ2-3, with 8 positions matching TRBD1. The CDR3 has 15 amino acids. Per the germline V gene, CDR1 is LGHNA and CDR2 is YSLEER. J was trimmed by 1 base and V by 1 base; bases with no gene match: 1. The CDR3 here is CASSQATGGTDTQYF. Here the CDR3 DNA reads TGCGCCAGCAGCCAAGCGACAGGGGGCACAGATACGCAGTATTTT.

The genes are TRBV14 and TRBJ2-7, with D perhaps TRBD1 (5 bases). Germline-derived CDR1 and CDR2 are SGHDN and FVKESK. V lost 6 bases to trimming and J lost 0 bases, with 15 bases between them. The CDR3 has 15 amino acids. The chain's CDR3 is CASRHSQGASYEQYF. DNA of the CDR3: TGTGCCAGCAGACACAGCCAAGGGGCCTCCTACGAGCAGTACTTC. Based on the CDR3 plus reference TRBV14 and TRBJ2-7, the full variable domain is EAGVTQFPSHSVIEKGQTVTLRCDPISGHDNLYWYRRVMGKEIKFLLHFVKESKQDESGMPNNRFLAERTGGTYSTLKVQPAELEDSGVYFCASRHSQGASYEQYFGPGTRLTVT.

The rearrangement links TRBV27 to TRBJ1-1; TRBD1 matches at 10 bases. With V trimmed by 0 bases and J by 5 bases, 6 bases remained unmatched. The CDR3 spans 16 residues. Germline V gene sequence: CDR1 MNHEY, CDR2 SMNVEV (reference sequence). CDR3 sequence reads: CASSLSSDRGWTEAFF. The CDR3 bases are TGTGCCAGCAGTTTATCTTCGGACAGGGGGTGGACTGAAGCTTTCTTT.

This rearrangement joins TRBV7-9 to TRBJ2-7; D may be TRBD2 (6 bases). The germline V gene encodes CDR1 SEHNR and CDR2 FQNEAQ (reference sequence). The CDR3 has 13 amino acids. V lost 5 bases, J lost 6 bases, and 14 bases lay in between. The CDR3 nucleotides are TGTGCCAGCAGCAGCGGACCGGGGGTCGAGCAGTACTTC. Amino acid sequence: CASSSGPGVEQYF.

This chain uses TRBV30 with TRBJ1-1; maybe TRBD1 (5 bases). The CDR3 is 13 residues long. Germline V CDR1 and CDR2: GTSNPN, SVGIG (reference sequence). Trimming removed 2 bases at V and 1 base at J, with 8 bases between. DNA of the CDR3: TGTGCCTGGAGTCCCCAGGGGAACACTGAAGCTTTCTTT. It specifies CAWSPQGNTEAFF.

The sample holds one count of this clone. The CDR3: CARPGQWVDTQYF. In nucleotides, the CDR3 is TGCGCCAGACCGGGACAGTGGGTAGATACGCAGTATTTT. The rearrangement joins TRBV10-2 to TRBJ2-3, with TRBD1 matching 7 bases. The CDR3 has 13 amino acids. The V gene end was trimmed by 9 bases and the J gene end by 5 bases; junction bases not matched to a gene: 8. Germline V gene lookup returns CDR1 WSHSY and CDR2 SAAADI.

The chain recombines TRBV5-1 with TRBJ2-1; 10 bases fit TRBD1. Germline assignment: CDR1 SGHRS and CDR2 YFSETQ. The junction had 4 bases not matched to a gene; V was cut back by 2 bases and J by 8 bases. This CDR3 spans 14 amino acids. In DNA, the CDR3 is TGCGCCAGCAGCTTACGACAGGGGGCAGATGAGCAGTTCTTC. Encoded protein: CASSLRQGADEQFF.

J is TRBJ1-1 and V is TRBV5-8; D gene ambiguous. The CDR3 contains 16 residues. Germline CDR1 and CDR2: SGHTS and YDEGEE. V was shortened by 1 base and J by 0 bases, with 13 bases between the two germline ends. The CDR3 DNA reads TGTGCCAGCAGCTTGTCCCCAATTGAGATGAACACTGAAGCTTTCTTT. Translating gives CASSLSPIEMNTEAFF.

The V and J genes are TRBV19 and TRBJ1-6, with 9 bases lining up with TRBD1. The CDR3 is 17 residues long. In germline, CDR1 is LNHDA, CDR2 SQIVND (reference sequence). V lost 2 bases, J lost 2 bases, and 4 bases stayed unmatched. DNA of the CDR3: TGTGCCAGTAGTATAAGGGACAGGGACCCCTATAATTCACCCCTCCACTTT. Its protein product is CASSIRDRDPYNSPLHF.